Shown below are 30 T cell receptor beta chains from a single sample sequenced in a study of cytomegalovirus exposure and HLA in healthy donors. Sequencing used immunoSEQ multiplex PCR; TCRdb keeps in-frame clones, though not all of them. This repertoire shows about 340,000 clones, approximately 90% found once; its top ten account for 0.65% to 0.85%. The sequenced material came from PBMCs. The receptors originated from a woman aged 18-35 years in good health and CMV-seronegative.

As concerns this clone: Compared with germline, one end of the junction differs, possibly owing to a read error. The chain combines TRBV28 with TRBJ1-2; 11 positions agree with TRBD1. Germline V gene sequence: CDR1 MDHEN, CDR2 SYDVKM. The CDR3 runs 14 residues. CDR3 protein: CASSFSGQGGPVAF. CDR3 nucleotides: TGTGCCAGCAGTTTCTCGGGACAGGGGGGCCCGGTCGCCTTC.

The chain couples TRBV5-6 to TRBJ2-7; 7 bases fit TRBD2. The junction had 9 bases not matched to a gene; V was cut back by 7 bases and J by 2 bases. Per the germline V gene, CDR1 is SGHDT and CDR2 is YYEEEE. The length of the CDR3 is 14 residues. The CDR3 DNA is TGTGCCAGCTCCTTGCCGGGACTACCCTACGAGCAGTACTTC. Translation: CASSLPGLPYEQYF.

The CDR3 DNA follows: TGTGCCAGCAGCCCCGGGATAGGGGGTCTTGGTGAAAAACTGTTTTTT. Its translation: CASSPGIGGLGEKLFF. The chain couples TRBV7-7 to TRBJ1-4, with D perhaps TRBD1 (6 bases). This CDR3 has 16 residues. Trimming cost V 5 bases and J 7 bases, with 20 bases left between them. Germline CDR1 reads SSHAT; CDR2 reads FNYEAQ (reference sequence). Drawing the rest from reference TRBV7-7 and TRBJ1-4, the complete variable domain is GAGVSQSPRYKVTKRGQDVTLRCDPISSHATLYWYQQALGQGPEFLTYFNYEAQPDKSGLPSDRFSAERPEGSISTLTIQRTEQRDSAMYRCASSPGIGGLGEKLFFGSGTQLSVL.

The gene calls are TRBV4-3 and TRBJ2-3; 9 nucleotides match TRBD2. The length of the CDR3 is 16 residues. The junction had 6 bases not matched to a gene; V was cut back by 3 bases and J by 2 bases. Germline CDR1 and CDR2: LGHNA and YSLEER. CDR3 coding DNA: TGCGCCAGCAGCCAGGGCCTAGCGGGAAACACAGATACGCAGTATTTT. This translates into CASSQGLAGNTDTQYF.

The chain has TRBV9 and TRBJ1-2; 7 bases align to TRBD1. V lost 7 bases to trimming and J lost 6 bases; unmatched junction nucleotides: 21. The V gene's germline CDR1 is SGDLS and CDR2 YYNGEE. CDR3 length equals 17 residues. CDR3 residues: CASSGTPTGALKDGYTF. The CDR3 region has the DNA TGTGCCAGCTCTGGAACGCCAACAGGGGCGCTTAAGGATGGCTACACCTTC.

The chain carries TRBV4-2 and TRBJ2-1, with a weak D call TRBD2 (6 bases). Trimming cost V 5 bases and J 8 bases, with 16 bases left between them. The CDR3 loop spans 14 amino acids. Germline-derived CDR1 and CDR2 are LGHNA and YNFKEQ. The CDR3 loop reads CASSSTSVFDEQFF. CDR3 bases: TGTGCCAGCAGCTCGACTAGTGTGTTCGATGAGCAGTTCTTC.

The J gene is TRBJ2-3, the V gene TRBV4-1, with D uncertain. In germline, CDR1 is MGHRA, CDR2 YSYEKL. The CDR3 covers 16 residues. The V gene lost 4 bases and the J gene lost 2 bases, with 16 bases spanning the gap. CDR3 DNA sequence: TGCGCCAGCAGCCGCCAACTCGGAGCGCCCACAGATACGCAGTATTTT. Translation gives CASSRQLGAPTDTQYF.

This clone was recorded a few times. The rearrangement uses TRBV5-6 and TRBJ1-5; D gene uncertain. Germline V gene lookup returns CDR1 SGHDT and CDR2 YYEEEE. The CDR3 is made up of 13 amino acids. The V end lost 1 base, the J end lost 5 bases, and 7 bases lay between the germline ends. The CDR3 coding sequence is TGTGCCAGCAGCTTGAGCACTGATCAGCCCCAGCATTTT. Its translation: CASSLSTDQPQHF.

The chain joins TRBV4-1 to TRBJ2-3; possibly TRBD2 for D (6 bases). CDR3 length equals 17 residues. V was cut by 3 bases and J by 5 bases, with 21 bases left in between. Germline values: CDR1 MGHRA, CDR2 YSYEKL. The CDR3 coding sequence is TGCGCCAGCAGCCACCAACACGGGACTCCTACAGGAGATACGCAGTATTTT. Translated, it gives CASSHQHGTPTGDTQYF.

The J gene is TRBJ2-7, the V gene TRBV4-3, with 9 bases fitting TRBD2. V was pared by 0 bases and J by 5 bases, with 11 bases of the junction left unmatched. This CDR3 spans 17 amino acids. CDR1 and CDR2 (germline): LGHNA, YSLEER. CDR3 residues: CASSQDNGGLAGHEQYF. DNA of the CDR3: TGCGCCAGCAGCCAAGATAATGGGGGGCTAGCGGGGCACGAGCAGTACTTC.

The J gene is TRBJ1-1, the V gene TRBV14; D is unresolved. V was trimmed by 1 base and J by 4 bases, leaving 10 bases between them. This CDR3 comprises 14 residues. Germline V gives CDR1 SGHDN, CDR2 FVKESK. CDR3 sequence reads: CASSQVAGSTEAFF. The CDR3 bases are TGTGCCAGCAGCCAAGTCGCGGGGAGCACTGAAGCTTTCTTT.

The rearrangement joins TRBV6-5 to TRBJ2-5, with 8 bases fitting TRBD2. The CDR3 sequence is 15 residues long. After removal of 0 bases from V and 2 bases from J, the junction contained 2 bases not matched to a gene. Germline CDR1 and CDR2: MNHEY and SVGAGI. Here the CDR3 DNA reads TGTGCCAGCAGTTACTCCACTAGCGGACAAGAGACCCAGTACTTC. Amino acids: CASSYSTSGQETQYF.

This clone was seen only once. J is TRBJ2-7 and V is TRBV28; a weak D match, TRBD2 (5 bases). Germline V CDR1 and CDR2: MDHEN, SYDVKM. The CDR3 is 14 residues long. The V and J ends lost 1 base and 3 bases respectively, with 10 bases between them. In DNA, the CDR3 is TGTGCCAGCAGTTTATTTCGGACTTTCTACGAGCAGTACTTC. It is translated as CASSLFRTFYEQYF.

The chain recombines TRBV7-9 with TRBJ2-7, with 14 nucleotides matching TRBD2. The CDR3 spans 19 residues. V was clipped by 3 bases and J by 3 bases; unmatched bases: 13. The germline gives CDR1 SEHNR, CDR2 FQNEAQ (reference sequence). The CDR3 spells CASSFGLAGGWWGVYEQYF. CDR3 DNA sequence: TGTGCCAGCAGCTTCGGACTAGCGGGAGGCTGGTGGGGCGTCTACGAGCAGTACTTC.

The chain uses TRBV6-6 and TRBJ2-7, with a weak D call TRBD2 (5 bases). Germline values: CDR1 MNHNY, CDR2 SVGAGI (reference sequence). The CDR3 is made up of 13 amino acids. V lost 5 bases and J lost 9, with 17 bases in between. The CDR3 region is CASSAGPPGGQYF. The CDR3 DNA follows: TGTGCCAGCAGTGCCGGGCCCCCCGGAGGGCAGTACTTC.

V usage is TRBV5-1 and J usage is TRBJ2-2; 12 bases agree with TRBD2. Germline CDR1 and CDR2: SGHRS and YFSETQ. CDR3 length: 17 amino acids. V dropped 0 bases and J dropped 5; count of bases not matched to a gene: 5. The CDR3 region is CASSLAVGTSGTGELFF. CDR3 DNA: TGCGCCAGCAGCTTGGCCGTGGGGACTAGCGGGACCGGGGAGCTGTTTTTT.

This rearrangement joins TRBV6-1 to TRBJ1-2, with 9 bases identical to TRBD1. V lost 9 bases to trimming and J lost 8 bases; unmatched junction nucleotides: 10. CDR1 is MNHNS and CDR2 is SASEGT in the germline V gene. The CDR3 covers 13 residues. The CDR3 here is CASTLGQGNGYTF. The CDR3 DNA follows: TGTGCCAGTACCCTCGGACAGGGGAACGGCTACACCTTC.

The chain combines TRBV29-1 with TRBJ2-6; D possibly corresponds to TRBD1 (6 bases). This CDR3 has 17 residues. CDR1 is SQVTM, CDR2 ANQGSEA, per germline. The germline V and J ends were trimmed by 7 bases and 8 bases, with 27 bases remaining between them. In nucleotides, the CDR3 is TGCAGCGGTTCATTCCAGGGGCCTTTTCAGGGGACCAACGTCCTGACTTTC. It specifies CSGSFQGPFQGTNVLTF.

This chain links TRBV29-1 with TRBJ2-5, with 7 bases fitting TRBD2. Germline CDR1 and CDR2: SQVTM and ANQGSEA. Trimming took 2 bases from V and 6 from J; bases not matched to a gene: 9. The length of the CDR3 is 14 residues. The CDR3 sequence is CSVERTRALQTQYF. For the CDR3, the DNA is TGCAGCGTTGAAAGGACTAGGGCCCTCCAGACCCAGTACTTC.

In its sample, this clone was seen once. The sample carries other DNA sequences with the same CDR3. The rearrangement joins TRBV7-2 to TRBJ2-3; 7 positions agree with TRBD2. This CDR3 has 15 residues. V dropped 2 bases and J dropped 3; count of bases not matched to a gene: 5. Per germline, CDR1 SGHTA and CDR2 FQGNSA. CDR3 protein: CASSLRLAGTDTQYF. CDR3 in DNA: TGTGCCAGCAGCTTAAGACTAGCAGGAACAGATACGCAGTATTTT.

This clone was seen just once. At one of its ends the junction is not consistent with the germline gene, which may arise from a read error. This chain uses TRBV7-7 with TRBJ2-5; D not certain. The CDR3 loop spans 13 amino acids. In germline, CDR1 is SSHAT, CDR2 FNYEAQ (reference sequence). The CDR3 is CASSFQQAETQYF. The CDR3 DNA reads as TGTGCTAGCAGCTTTCAGCAGGCGGAGACCCAGTACTTC.

This rearrangement joins TRBV7-2 to TRBJ1-2; D is possibly TRBD1 (6 bases). The V end lost 3 bases, the J end lost 7 bases, and 12 bases lay between the germline ends. Germline CDR1 reads SGHTA; CDR2 reads FQGNSA. The length of the CDR3 is 13 residues. CDR3 in DNA: TGTGCCAGCAGCTTGTCCAGGGACATTGGCTACACCTTC. It translates to CASSLSRDIGYTF.

The chain has TRBV2 and TRBJ1-2; a possible D gene is TRBD1 (5 bases). Germline V gene sequence: CDR1 SNHLY, CDR2 FYNNEI. This CDR3 comprises 14 residues. Trimming stripped 4 bases from V and 4 bases from J, with 13 bases between. CDR3 nucleotide sequence: TGTGCCAGCAGTGGAGCGGGACTGAGCTATGGCTACACCTTC. This codes for CASSGAGLSYGYTF.

The V call is TRBV5-1, the J call TRBJ2-1; 10 nucleotides line up with TRBD2. Trimming removed 0 bases from V and 11 bases from J; junction bases left unmatched: 2. In germline, CDR1 is SGHRS, CDR2 YFSETQ. The CDR3 is made up of 13 amino acids. The CDR3 DNA is TGCGCCAGCAGCTTGGCTAGCGGGAGAAAGCAGTTCTTC. Its translation is CASSLASGRKQFF.

The chain combines TRBV21-1 with TRBJ2-7; TRBD1, the D gene given by the table, was not confirmed from the DNA. TRBV21-1 is annotated as a pseudogene. This CDR3 has 15 amino acids. As DNA, the CDR3 is TGTGCCAGCAGCAAAGTGGCAGGGGTAGTCTACGAGCAGTACTTC. It is translated as CASSKVAGVVYEQYF.

The chain uses TRBV27 and TRBJ2-5; D possibly corresponds to TRBD2 (6 bases). Germline CDR1 reads MNHEY; CDR2 reads SMNVEV (reference sequence). Between the trimmed V and J ends, which lost 6 bases and 5 bases, there was a span of 16 bases. The CDR3 has 14 residues. The CDR3 DNA sequence: TGTGCCAGCAGAGATCAGGGAGGCTCGGAGACCCAGTACTTC. Encoded protein: CASRDQGGSETQYF.

The genes are TRBV29-1 and TRBJ1-2; 7 bases fit TRBD1. V lost 0 bases to trimming and J lost 6 bases; unmatched junction nucleotides: 7. The CDR3 runs to 14 residues. CDR1 SQVTM and CDR2 ANQGSEA come from the germline V gene. Written as DNA, the CDR3 is TGCAGCGTTGAAGATCCGCTAGACAGGGATGGCTACACCTTC. It yields the protein CSVEDPLDRDGYTF. Full variable domain (rest looked up from reference TRBV29-1 and TRBJ1-2): SAVISQKPSRDICQRGTSLTIQCQVDSQVTMMFWYRQQPGQSLTLIATANQGSEATYESGFVIDKFPISRPNLTFSTLTVSNMSPEDSSIYLCSVEDPLDRDGYTFGSGTRLTVV.

The chain combines TRBV4-2 with TRBJ1-4; 8 nucleotides align to TRBD1. The ends lost 3 bases at V and 8 bases at J; junction bases unmatched: 5. The CDR3 loop spans 14 amino acids. Germline V gene lookup returns CDR1 LGHNA and CDR2 YNFKEQ. The CDR3 DNA reads TGTGCCAGCAGCCAGACAGGGGAGGGGGAAAAACTGTTTTTT. It specifies CASSQTGEGEKLFF.

CDR3 loop: CASSLAGLVYF. Here the CDR3 DNA reads TGTGCCAGCAGCTTAGCAGGGTTGGTGTACTTC. The chain employs TRBV5-6 and TRBJ2-7, with D tentatively TRBD1 (5 bases). CDR1 and CDR2 (germline): SGHDT, YYEEEE. Trimming removed 2 bases at V and 12 bases at J, with 12 bases between. The length of the CDR3 is 11 residues.

This clone was detected a few times. This chain joins TRBV5-1 and TRBJ1-2; 7 bases line up with TRBD1. The CDR3 has 13 amino acids. Unmatched junction bases numbered 4, after V lost 0 bases and J lost 8 bases. Germline V gene sequence: CDR1 SGHRS, CDR2 YFSETQ. Written as DNA, the CDR3 is TGCGCCAGCAGCTTGGAGGGGGCGCAAGGCTACACCTTC. As protein: CASSLEGAQGYTF. Based on the CDR3 plus reference TRBV5-1 and TRBJ1-2, the full variable domain is KAGVTQTPRYLIKTRGQQVTLSCSPISGHRSVSWYQQTPGQGLQFLFEYFSETQRNKGNFPGRFSGRQFSNSRSEMNVSTLELGDSALYLCASSLEGAQGYTFGSGTRLTVV.